This T cell receptor beta chain appears in the sequencing data of a study of blood T cell repertoires in COVID-19. Overall study context: Samples came from the United States, Italy and Spain, spanning acute and convalescent COVID-19. Sources were T cells, B-cell-depleted T cells, or PBMCs; the material itself was cDNA or gDNA.

Authors' analysis steps: Quantification of nucleated cells was approximated via reference gene primer amplification. TCRdb's table, derived via immunoSEQ multiplex PCR, lists solely in-frame clones and lacks some. D and trimming were read from the DNA, whereas the V and J calls and clone size are those reported in that table. The sample has 130,000 to 150,000 clones, approximately 80% seen once. The CDR3 is 17 residues long. Germline-derived CDR1 and CDR2 are SGHNT and YYREEE (reference sequence). Germline trimming cut 0 bases from V and 3 bases from J; bases unmatched to any gene: 7. The chain employs TRBV5-4 and TRBJ2-3, with 10 bases identical to TRBD2. The sample consisted of peripheral blood. The source of this sequence is a human donor with acute or convalescent COVID-19. The donor label of this sample is uncertain. The CDR3 region is CASSLAWSGGATDTQYF. The CDR3 coding sequence is TGTGCCAGCAGCTTGGCCTGGAGCGGGGGGGCAACAGATACGCAGTATTTT.